These 17 T cell receptor beta chains were all obtained from the same sample, sequenced in a study of shared clonotypes between healthy human individuals. The data were produced by immunoSEQ multiplex PCR, yet TCRdb's version contains in-frame clones alone and is incomplete. The data show some 700,000 clones, with less than 95% seen just once and more than 30% held by the top ten. Source material: memory CD8+ T cells from PBMCs. Subset in this sample: CD45RO+ cells pooled with CCR7-negative TemRA cells. These receptors were obtained from a man aged 18 to 30 in good health. Some clones in this sample may be carry-over from other donors' samples.

J is TRBJ2-7 and V is TRBV7-9; D gene ambiguous. Germline V gene lookup returns CDR1 SEHNR and CDR2 FQNEAQ (reference sequence). The CDR3 sequence is 15 residues long. Between the trimmed V and J ends, which lost 1 base and 4 bases, there was a span of 14 bases. The CDR3, as DNA: TGTGCCAGCAGCTTAGAGGGCAGACCGTTATACGAGCAGTACTTC. It codes for CASSLEGRPLYEQYF.

This clone has a single count. This chain uses TRBV4-2 with TRBJ2-7; 9 bases match TRBD1. V was pared by 4 bases and J by 4 bases, with 8 bases of the junction left unmatched. The CDR3 totals 15 residues. CDR1 and CDR2 (germline): LGHNA, YNFKEQ. The CDR3 loop is CASSPNRGRKYEQYF. Here the CDR3 DNA reads TGTGCCAGCAGCCCAAACAGGGGGCGCAAGTACGAGCAGTACTTC.

A word on this clone: Other DNA sequences within the sample encode an identical CDR3. The V gene is TRBV4-1, the J gene TRBJ1-5; weak D call: TRBD1 (5 bases). The CDR3 is made up of 14 amino acids. V was shortened by 0 bases and J by 7 bases, with 10 bases between the two germline ends. Germline V lookup: CDR1 MGHRA, CDR2 YSYEKL. DNA of the CDR3: TGCGCCAGCAGCCAAGATAGGGGTGGACAGCCCCAGCATTTT. Amino acids: CASSQDRGGQPQHF.

The rearrangement links TRBV4-1 to TRBJ2-4; TRBD2 might be the D (7 bases). The V gene lost 3 bases and the J gene lost 7 bases, with 13 bases spanning the gap. The length of the CDR3 is 14 residues. Germline CDR1 MGHRA, CDR2 YSYEKL. The DNA for the CDR3 is TGCGCCAGCAGCCATGGCGGGGGCGCGAACATTCAGTACTTC. This sequence encodes CASSHGGGANIQYF.

V is TRBV6-5 and J is TRBJ2-1, with 8 bases lining up with TRBD2. There are 13 residues in the CDR3. Germline V gene lookup returns CDR1 MNHEY and CDR2 SVGAGI. V trimming: 8 bases; J trimming: 10 bases; junction bases outside the gene matches: 10. This chain's CDR3 is CASGLASVVEQFF. CDR3 DNA: TGTGCCAGCGGACTAGCTTCGGTTGTAGAGCAGTTCTTC.

V gene TRBV4-3 combines with J gene TRBJ1-2, with a weak D call TRBD1 (5 bases). V lost 5 bases to trimming and J lost 6 bases, with 19 bases between them. CDR1 is LGHNA, CDR2 YSLEER, per germline. The CDR3 runs to 15 residues. The chain's CDR3 is CASSIGARSLDGYTF. The CDR3 coding sequence is TGCGCCAGCAGCATCGGGGCGCGAAGTCTGGATGGCTACACCTTC.

This clone has only a few counts. The J gene is TRBJ2-7, the V gene TRBV29-1, with unresolved D. CDR1 and CDR2 from the germline V gene are SQVTM and ANQGSEA. V lost 5 bases and J lost 3, with 8 bases in between. CDR3 length: 11 residues. CDR3 DNA: TGCAGCGTTAAAGCAGACTACGAGCAGTACTTC. Translation: CSVKADYEQYF.

In DNA form, the CDR3 reads TGTGCCAGCAGCACCGAAAGCTCTGGAAACACCATATATTTT. Translated: CASSTESSGNTIYF. The gene calls are TRBV28 and TRBJ1-3, with no clear D. This CDR3 region has 14 residues. In germline, CDR1 is MDHEN, CDR2 SYDVKM. The ends were cut back, 6 bases at V and 0 bases at J, with 9 bases in the middle. Full variable domain (rest looked up from reference TRBV28 and TRBJ1-3): DVKVTQSSRYLVKRTGEKVFLECVQDMDHENMFWYRQDPGLGLRLIYFSYDVKMKEKGDIPEGYSVSREKKERFSLILESASTNQTSMYLCASSTESSGNTIYFGEGSWLTVV.

The genes are TRBV29-1 and TRBJ1-1; D might be TRBD1 (6 bases). The CDR3 is 14 residues long. V lost 7 bases and J 0 bases, leaving 15 bases between the germline ends. Germline V gene sequence: CDR1 SQVTM, CDR2 ANQGSEA. The CDR3 nucleotides are TGCAGCGCAGGGACACCTGCGGTGAACACTGAAGCTTTCTTT. It codes for CSAGTPAVNTEAFF.

This clone was recorded a few times. The chain uses TRBV9 and TRBJ2-1; D gene ambiguous. CDR3 length: 11 residues. Per the germline V gene, CDR1 is SGDLS and CDR2 is YYNGEE. Trimming pared 4 bases from V and 7 bases from J, leaving 6 bases between. CDR3 loop: CASSQSNEQFF. The CDR3 DNA follows: TGTGCCAGCAGCCAATCGAATGAGCAGTTCTTC.

This chain joins TRBV10-3 and TRBJ2-2; 10 positions agree with TRBD1. The CDR3 length is 16 residues. V shed 3 bases and J 3 bases; nucleotides not matched to a gene: 4. CDR1 is ENHRY, CDR2 SYGVKD, per germline. The CDR3 region is CAISDPTGGDTGELFF. DNA of the CDR3: TGTGCCATCAGTGACCCGACAGGGGGCGACACCGGGGAGCTGTTTTTT.

V gene TRBV5-6 combines with J gene TRBJ2-7, with no clear D. There are 14 residues in the CDR3. The germline gives CDR1 SGHDT, CDR2 YYEEEE. The V end lost 4 bases, the J end lost 0 bases, and 11 bases lay between the germline ends. CDR3 protein: CASSTPGLSYEQYF. CDR3 nucleotides: TGTGCCAGCAGCACCCCTGGCCTCTCCTACGAGCAGTACTTC.

The rearrangement joins TRBV10-3 to TRBJ2-1; TRBD1 or TRBD2 may be the D gene (5 bases each). CDR1 is ENHRY and CDR2 is SYGVKD in the germline V gene. The germline V and J ends were trimmed by 4 bases and 10 bases, with 11 bases remaining between them. CDR3 length equals 12 residues. CDR3 sequence (DNA): TGTGCCATCAGTGTTCAGGGAGAAGAGCAGTTCTTC. Translated: CAISVQGEEQFF.

The V and J genes are TRBV11-2 and TRBJ2-7, with TRBD2 matching 9 bases. Germline V gives CDR1 SGHAT, CDR2 FQNNGV. Losses at the gene ends were 1 base for V and 3 bases for J; bases not matched to a gene: 10. There are 17 residues in the CDR3. In DNA, the CDR3 is TGTGCCAGCAGCTTAGGCGGGGGGGGGACTCCACGCTACGAGCAGTACTTC. It specifies CASSLGGGGTPRYEQYF. Variable domain in full (rest from reference TRBV11-2 and TRBJ2-7): EAGVAQSPRYKIIEKRQSVAFWCNPISGHATLYWYQQILGQGPKLLIQFQNNGVVDDSQLPKDRFSAERLKGVDSTLKIQPAKLEDSAVYLCASSLGGGGTPRYEQYFGPGTRLTVT.

V usage is TRBV27 and J usage is TRBJ2-1; D ambiguous. Deletions cut 2 bases from V and 4 bases from J, with 6 bases between. Looked up from germline, CDR1 is MNHEY and CDR2 is SMNVEV (reference sequence). The CDR3 covers 13 residues. CDR3 protein: CASSLERYNEQFF. The DNA of the CDR3 is TGTGCCAGCAGTTTAGAGAGGTACAATGAGCAGTTCTTC.

The rearrangement uses TRBV5-1 and TRBJ2-1; 7 bases match TRBD2. Per the germline V gene, CDR1 is SGHRS and CDR2 is YFSETQ. The J segment lost 0 bases and the V segment lost 2 bases, leaving 5 bases of the junction unmatched. There are 16 residues in the CDR3. The CDR3 coding sequence is TGCGCCAGCAGCTTAGACGGCGGGAGCTCCTACAATGAGCAGTTCTTC. Its protein is CASSLDGGSSYNEQFF.

The V gene is TRBV4-3, the J gene TRBJ2-7, with a tentative D call TRBD2 (6 bases). CDR3 length: 14 residues. Germline CDR1 is LGHNA and CDR2 is YSLEER. Trimming cost V 1 base and J 4 bases, with 11 bases left between them. The CDR3 DNA reads as TGCGCCAGCAGCCAAGCTGCGGGATTATACGAGCAGTACTTC. Its translation: CASSQAAGLYEQYF.